The 20 T cell receptor beta chains reported below all come from one sample, sequenced in a study of PD-1 blockade in classical Hodgkin lymphoma. Brentuximab vedotin exposure varied, and every patient relapsed after autologous stem cell transplantation. Profiling relied on immunoSEQ multiplex PCR, and the TCRdb table lists in-frame clones only, not all of them. The sample includes roughly 13,000 clones, 75% to 95% seen only once; the top ten take roughly a tenth. Sequences were derived from peripheral blood mononuclear cells (PBMCs), sampled at baseline. The origin of the receptors is a human donor with classical Hodgkin lymphoma.

V usage is TRBV6-5 and J usage is TRBJ1-2; D remains unclear. The CDR3 totals 13 residues. V was trimmed by 0 bases and J by 6 bases, leaving 8 bases between them. Per the germline V gene, CDR1 is MNHEY and CDR2 is SVGAGI. In nucleotides, the CDR3 is TGTGCCAGCAGTTACTCTGATCTGGATGGCTACACCTTC. Translated: CASSYSDLDGYTF.

This chain links TRBV13 with TRBJ1-6; D call uncertain. Trimming left V 6 bases short and J 8 bases short, with 14 bases between. Per germline, CDR1 PRHDT and CDR2 FYEKMQ (reference sequence). The CDR3 is 14 amino acids. The CDR3 DNA is TGTGCCAGCAGGCCCCAAGGATCGTATTCACCCCTCCACTTT. This codes for CASRPQGSYSPLHF.

This clone was observed a single time. V is TRBV6-5 and J is TRBJ1-5, with D hard to call. Germline V lookup: CDR1 MNHEY, CDR2 SVGAGI. The CDR3 is 14 amino acids. Between the trimmed V and J ends, which lost 2 bases and 7 bases, there was a span of 12 bases. DNA for the CDR3: TGTGCCAGCAGTTACGAAGCTTGGGAGCAGCCCCAGCATTTT. Protein product: CASSYEAWEQPQHF.

The CDR3 sequence is CASSLSDGGSPLHF. In DNA form, the CDR3 reads TGTGCCAGCAGCTTATCGGACGGTGGGTCACCCCTCCACTTT. The V gene is TRBV7-3, the J gene TRBJ1-6; D call uncertain. Trimming took off 2 bases at V and 10 bases at J, with 12 bases between the two ends. This CDR3 is 14 amino acids long. Germline assignment: CDR1 SGHTA and CDR2 FQGTGA.

The chain links TRBV5-4 to TRBJ1-1, with TRBD1 as a possible D gene (6 bases). The CDR3 consists of 14 residues. Germline V gene data show CDR1 as SGHNT and CDR2 as YYREEE (reference sequence). V was cut by 5 bases and J by 0 bases, with 11 bases left in between. DNA for the CDR3: TGTGCCAGCAGACCAGGGGCCCTGAACACTGAAGCTTTCTTT. This translates into CASRPGALNTEAFF.

This clone appeared a single time. The chain carries TRBV5-1 and TRBJ2-5; maybe TRBD1 (6 bases). Germline V gene lookup returns CDR1 SGHRS and CDR2 YFSETQ. V lost 3 bases to trimming and J lost 3 bases, with 9 bases between them. The CDR3 consists of 13 residues. The chain's CDR3 is CASSSQGKETQYF. Here the CDR3 DNA reads TGCGCCAGCAGCTCCCAGGGGAAAGAGACCCAGTACTTC.

J is TRBJ1-1 and V is TRBV6-6, with D possibly TRBD1 on 6 matching bases. The CDR3 runs 15 residues. Germline V gives CDR1 MNHNY, CDR2 SVGAGI (reference sequence). Trimming stripped 7 bases from V and 4 bases from J, with 19 bases between. CDR3 region: CASNQGSIGITEAFF. CDR3 in DNA: TGTGCCAGCAATCAGGGGTCCATAGGGATCACTGAAGCTTTCTTT.

This chain links TRBV5-1 with TRBJ1-3, with 7 nucleotides matching TRBD1. Germline CDR1 SGHRS, CDR2 YFSETQ. V lost 7 bases, J lost 0 bases, and 4 bases stayed unmatched. This CDR3 is built from 14 residues. CDR3 in amino acids: CASGQASSGNTIYF. In nucleotides, the CDR3 is TGCGCCAGCGGACAGGCGAGCTCTGGAAACACCATATATTTT. Full variable domain (remainder filled in from reference TRBV5-1 and TRBJ1-3): KAGVTQTPRYLIKTRGQQVTLSCSPISGHRSVSWYQQTPGQGLQFLFEYFSETQRNKGNFPGRFSGRQFSNSRSEMNVSTLELGDSALYLCASGQASSGNTIYFGEGSWLTVV.

This chain joins TRBV28 and TRBJ1-2; 7 bases are a match to TRBD1. The CDR3 has 16 amino acids. Trimming took 6 bases from V and 4 from J; bases not matched to a gene: 14. CDR1 and CDR2 (germline): MDHEN, SYDVKM. The CDR3 here is CASRSAGGGEGYGYTF. CDR3 DNA: TGTGCCAGCAGGTCGGCCGGAGGGGGCGAAGGCTATGGCTACACCTTC.

The chain links TRBV30 to TRBJ1-5; D is perhaps TRBD1 (5 bases). V was cut by 3 bases and J by 4 bases, with 10 bases left in between. Germline values: CDR1 GTSNPN, CDR2 SVGIG (reference sequence). The length of the CDR3 is 13 residues. The CDR3 bases are TGTGCCTGGAGCCGGGGCGAAAATCAGCCCCAGCATTTT. Its translation is CAWSRGENQPQHF.

V is TRBV7-6 and J is TRBJ2-1; 7 positions match TRBD2. The CDR3 contains 14 residues. V was clipped by 2 bases and J by 6 bases; unmatched bases: 4. Germline assignment: CDR1 SGHVS and CDR2 FNYEAQ. CDR3 in DNA: TGTGCCAGCAGCTTATCCGGGGAGGGCAATGAGCAGTTCTTC. It yields the protein CASSLSGEGNEQFF.

CDR3 DNA sequence: TGCGCCAGCAGCTTAGGGGGCATACCTGAAGCTTTCTTT. It codes for CASSLGGIPEAFF. J is TRBJ1-1 and V is TRBV5-1; 7 nucleotides align to TRBD1. After removal of 2 bases from V and 6 bases from J, the junction contained 4 bases not matched to a gene. The germline gives CDR1 SGHRS, CDR2 YFSETQ. The CDR3 is made up of 13 amino acids.

This clone came up once. The rearrangement links TRBV27 to TRBJ1-1, with no clear D. Trimming pared 0 bases from V and 4 bases from J, leaving 6 bases between. Germline CDR1 reads MNHEY; CDR2 reads SMNVEV (reference sequence). This CDR3 is 13 amino acids long. For the CDR3, the DNA is TGTGCCAGCAGTTTATCCTTAGTCACTGAAGCTTTCTTT. It is translated as CASSLSLVTEAFF.

The rearrangement links TRBV5-5 to TRBJ1-2, with a tentative D call TRBD1 (6 bases). The CDR3 is made up of 14 amino acids. Trimming pared 4 bases from V and 8 bases from J, leaving 18 bases between. Germline V gene data show CDR1 as SGHKS and CDR2 as YYEKEE (reference sequence). CDR3 DNA: TGTGCCAGCAGCCCGGGACACCTCGTCCAGGGCTACACCTTC. Amino acids: CASSPGHLVQGYTF.

The rearrangement joins TRBV5-1 to TRBJ2-7, with 9 bases that match TRBD1. The V gene end was trimmed by 7 bases and the J gene end by 5 bases; junction bases not matched to a gene: 4. Germline V gives CDR1 SGHRS, CDR2 YFSETQ. The length of the CDR3 is 12 residues. The CDR3 sequence is CASGTGSHEQYF. Here the CDR3 DNA reads TGCGCCAGCGGGACAGGGTCCCACGAGCAGTACTTC.

The V gene is TRBV11-2, the J gene TRBJ1-2; TRBD1 matches 9 bases. The V gene end was trimmed by 5 bases and the J gene end by 10 bases; junction bases not matched to a gene: 8. The CDR3 loop spans 13 amino acids. CDR1 and CDR2 from the germline V gene are SGHAT and FQNNGV. Here the CDR3 DNA reads TGTGCCAGCAGCCCCCGGACAGGGGTCCCCTACACCTTC. Its protein product is CASSPRTGVPYTF.

The chain recombines TRBV5-1 with TRBJ1-2, with D perhaps TRBD1 (5 bases). This CDR3 contains 15 residues. CDR1 SGHRS and CDR2 YFSETQ come from the germline V gene. Trimming shortened V by 0 bases and J by 7 bases, and 16 bases separated the two germline ends. CDR3 sequence reads: CASSLAGQGTAGYTF. Written as DNA, the CDR3 is TGCGCCAGCAGCTTGGCGGGGCAAGGGACTGCTGGCTACACCTTC. Full variable domain (remainder filled in from reference TRBV5-1 and TRBJ1-2): KAGVTQTPRYLIKTRGQQVTLSCSPISGHRSVSWYQQTPGQGLQFLFEYFSETQRNKGNFPGRFSGRQFSNSRSEMNVSTLELGDSALYLCASSLAGQGTAGYTFGSGTRLTVV.

CDR3 residues: CASSSTGAVEAFF. The CDR3 DNA reads as TGTGCCAGCAGTTCCACCGGGGCAGTTGAAGCTTTCTTT. The chain recombines TRBV28 with TRBJ1-1, with D perhaps TRBD1 (5 bases). Germline V CDR1 and CDR2: MDHEN, SYDVKM. This CDR3 contains 13 residues. Trimming removed 4 bases at V and 7 bases at J, with 13 bases between.

The rearrangement uses TRBV27 and TRBJ2-5, with D possibly TRBD2 on 5 matching bases. Germline loops: CDR1 MNHEY, CDR2 SMNVEV (reference sequence). Trimming removed 7 bases from V and 3 bases from J, with 15 bases in between. The length of the CDR3 is 14 residues. CDR3 nucleotide sequence: TGTGCCAGCAATCACGGAGGAGTAGAAGAGACCCAGTACTTC. Translated: CASNHGGVEETQYF.

The chain uses TRBV5-1 and TRBJ1-3, with D perhaps TRBD1 (6 bases). V was pared by 4 bases and J by 0 bases, with 14 bases between. Germline V gene data show CDR1 as SGHRS and CDR2 as YFSETQ. The CDR3 runs to 16 residues. The CDR3 loop reads CASSLAEGGSGNTIYF. As DNA, the CDR3 is TGCGCCAGCAGCCTTGCAGAAGGGGGCTCTGGAAACACCATATATTTT.